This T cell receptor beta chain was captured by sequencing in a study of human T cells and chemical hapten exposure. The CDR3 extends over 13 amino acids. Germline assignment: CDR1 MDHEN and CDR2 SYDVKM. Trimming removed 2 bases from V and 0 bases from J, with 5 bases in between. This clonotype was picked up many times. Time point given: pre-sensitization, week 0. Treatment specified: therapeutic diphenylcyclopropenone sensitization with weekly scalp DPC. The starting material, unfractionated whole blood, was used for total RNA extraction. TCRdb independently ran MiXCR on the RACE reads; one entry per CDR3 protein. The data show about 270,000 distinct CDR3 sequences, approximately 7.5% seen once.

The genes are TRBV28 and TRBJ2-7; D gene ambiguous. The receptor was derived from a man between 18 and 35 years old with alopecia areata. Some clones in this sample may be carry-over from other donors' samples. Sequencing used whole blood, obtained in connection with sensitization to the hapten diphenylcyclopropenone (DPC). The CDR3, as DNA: TGTGCCAGCAGTTTACAGGTCTCCTACGAGCAGTACTTC. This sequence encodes CASSLQVSYEQYF.